The 29 T cell receptor beta chains reported below all come from one sample, sequenced in a study of prognosis after radiotherapy for stage I lung cancer. Genomic DNA yielded TCR beta CDR3, amplified by two-round multiplex PCR. Primers specific to each TRBV and TRBJ gene were used in first-round PCR. A single record per CDR3 protein comes from TCRdb applying MiXCR to the multiplex PCR reads. Of about 14,000 distinct CDR3 sequences detected, 25% to 35% appear once; the ten largest clones hold 9.5% to 14%. Sequencing used PBMCs, obtained before or after stereotactic body radiation therapy (not recorded which). The source of these receptors is a donor over 45 with non-small cell lung cancer.

At least ten counts were recorded for this clonotype. J is TRBJ1-1 and V is TRBV7-9; D not certain. CDR1 and CDR2 (germline): SEHNR, FQNEAQ (reference sequence). The CDR3 is made up of 13 amino acids. Trimming cost V 3 bases and J 4 bases, with 9 bases left between them. Here the CDR3 reads CASSFELGTEAFF. The CDR3 DNA reads TGTGCCAGCAGCTTCGAACTTGGCACTGAAGCTTTCTTT.

Remarks on this clonotype: This may be a read error: a much more frequent sequence differs by one nucleotide. The chain joins TRBV6-2 or TRBV6-3 to TRBJ1-1, with a possible D match to TRBD1 (5 bases). Trimming removed 10 bases from V and 7 bases from J, with 19 bases in between. Germline V lookup: CDR1 MNHEY, CDR2 SVGEGT. This CDR3 comprises 13 residues. For the CDR3, the DNA is TGTGCCACCCGGGCGCACGGGGCGGTTGAAGCTTTCTTT. Amino acids: CATRAHGAVEAFF.

The sample holds many counts of this clonotype. This chain connects TRBV20-1 to TRBJ1-5; TRBD1 matches at 7 bases. The germline V gene has CDR1 DFQATT and CDR2 SNEGSKA (reference sequence). This CDR3 contains 12 residues. With V trimmed by 5 bases and J by 9 bases, 7 bases remained unmatched. CDR3 residues: CSACRGNGPQHF. DNA of the CDR3: TGCAGTGCTTGCAGGGGGAACGGGCCCCAGCATTTT.

Many counts were recorded for this clonotype. The J gene is TRBJ2-3, the V gene TRBV2, with D perhaps assigned TRBD1 or TRBD2 (5 bases each). Germline V gene lookup returns CDR1 SNHLY and CDR2 FYNNEI. Between the trimmed V and J ends, which lost 10 bases and 9 bases, there was a span of 26 bases. The CDR3 length is 15 residues. The CDR3 DNA follows: TGTGCCACCGTAGGGGACCAGCTAAACCAAGGGACGCAGTATTTT. Its protein product is CATVGDQLNQGTQYF.

The gene calls are TRBV11-2 and TRBJ2-7; 11 bases agree with TRBD2. V shed 4 bases, J shed 6 bases, and the junction held 8 bases outside the gene matches. The CDR3 runs to 15 residues. In germline, CDR1 is SGHAT, CDR2 FQNNGV. In nucleotides, the CDR3 is TGTGCCAGCAGCTCGCGGACTAGCGGGCGGCCCGAGCAGTACTTC. Amino acids: CASSSRTSGRPEQYF. Using reference TRBV11-2 and TRBJ2-7 for the parts outside the CDR3, the full variable domain is EAGVAQSPRYKIIEKRQSVAFWCNPISGHATLYWYQQILGQGPKLLIQFQNNGVVDDSQLPKDRFSAERLKGVDSTLKIQPAKLEDSAVYLCASSSRTSGRPEQYFGPGTRLTVT.

This clonotype was picked up many times. The chain couples TRBV2 to TRBJ2-3; 8 bases line up with TRBD1. Germline V gene sequence: CDR1 SNHLY, CDR2 FYNNEI. The J segment lost 8 bases and the V segment lost 1 base, leaving 5 bases of the junction unmatched. This CDR3 comprises 14 residues. The CDR3 here is CASSEVNRGSTQYF. CDR3 DNA: TGTGCCAGCAGTGAAGTAAACAGGGGGAGTACGCAGTATTTT.

This clonotype was counted a single time. One base away lies a much larger clone, so this may be a sequencing read error. This chain links TRBV29-1 with TRBJ2-3; TRBD1 matches 11 bases. This CDR3 has 15 residues. CDR1 is SQVTM and CDR2 is ANQGSEA in the germline V gene. CDR3 amino acids: CSVEDWTGGRDTEYF. CDR3 DNA sequence: TGCAGCGTTGAGGATTGGACAGGGGGCAGGGATACGGAGTATTTT.

Note on this clonotype: One base separates it from a far larger clone, so it is likely a read error. This chain uses TRBV6-9 with TRBJ1-1; D gene uncertain. Trimming shortened V by 2 bases and J by 5 bases, and 9 bases separated the two germline ends. Germline values: CDR1 MNHGY, CDR2 SVAAGI. The CDR3 extends over 13 amino acids. The CDR3 reads CASSYSEGTEAFF. The CDR3 coding sequence is TGTGCCAGCAGTTATAGTGAAGGGACTGAAGCTTTCTTT.

V gene TRBV6-2 or TRBV6-3 combines with J gene TRBJ2-1; 9 nucleotides match TRBD2. The CDR3 spans 14 residues. Germline CDR1 is MNHEY and CDR2 is SVGEGT. Germline trimming cut 6 bases from V and 13 bases from J; bases unmatched to any gene: 13. This chain's CDR3 is CASRGREGSTDQFF. CDR3 sequence (DNA): TGTGCCAGCAGGGGGCGGGAGGGTTCCACTGATCAGTTCTTC.

This clonotype was picked up many times. The V gene is TRBV7-3, the J gene TRBJ2-5; 7 bases agree with TRBD2. Germline loops: CDR1 SGHTA, CDR2 FQGTGA. The CDR3 runs 13 residues. J was trimmed by 5 bases and V by 5 bases; bases with no gene match: 5. For the CDR3, the DNA is TGTGCCAGCAGCCCCCGGGGAGGGGAGACCCAGTACTTC. Translating gives CASSPRGGETQYF.

This clonotype was recorded at least ten times. This chain joins TRBV2 and TRBJ2-2, with D uncertain. Germline CDR1 SNHLY, CDR2 FYNNEI. V was clipped by 3 bases and J by 1 base, with 9 bases between them. CDR3 length: 15 residues. CDR3 DNA: TGTGCCAGCAGTGAGGTGTCAGGGAACACCGGGGAGCTGTTTTTT. Protein product: CASSEVSGNTGELFF.

By proportion, this clonotype is medium-sized. This chain uses TRBV20-1 with TRBJ2-1; TRBD2 aligns across 8 bases. CDR3 length: 15 residues. Germline values: CDR1 DFQATT, CDR2 SNEGSKA (reference sequence). CDR3 amino acids: CRATSGRPGHNEQFF. The CDR3 DNA sequence: TGCAGGGCAACTAGCGGAAGACCGGGCCACAATGAGCAGTTCTTC.

This clonotype was found many times. This chain uses TRBV7-9 with TRBJ2-3; TRBD2 matches 10 bases. Germline CDR1 SEHNR, CDR2 FQNEAQ (reference sequence). V was clipped by 5 bases and J by 0 bases; unmatched bases: 5. This CDR3 has 16 residues. The CDR3 bases are TGTGCCAGCAGCATCGGACTAGCGGCCAGCACAGATACGCAGTATTTT. Protein sequence: CASSIGLAASTDTQYF.

This clonotype was observed at least ten times. This chain uses TRBV6-1 with TRBJ2-2; possibly TRBD2 for D (5 bases). The CDR3 is made up of 14 amino acids. V was cut by 7 bases and J by 0 bases, with 9 bases left in between. Looked up from germline, CDR1 is MNHNS and CDR2 is SASEGT. The CDR3 loop is CASKDYANTGELFF. CDR3 sequence (DNA): TGTGCCAGCAAAGACTATGCGAACACCGGGGAGCTGTTTTTT.

In its sample, this clonotype was seen many times. V is TRBV19 and J is TRBJ2-1; 8 nucleotides align to TRBD1. The CDR3 extends over 15 amino acids. Unmatched junction bases numbered 17, after V lost 10 bases and J lost 9 bases. The germline V gene encodes CDR1 LNHDA and CDR2 SQIVND (reference sequence). Here the CDR3 DNA reads TGTGCCATTCCACTTAAAGGGACAGGTCGGTGTGAGCAGTTCTTC. Its translation is CAIPLKGTGRCEQFF.

By share, this clonotype ranks as medium-sized. The V call is TRBV20-1, the J call TRBJ2-7, with 7 bases aligning to TRBD2. This CDR3 comprises 17 residues. CDR1 and CDR2 (germline): DFQATT, SNEGSKA (reference sequence). J lost 5 bases, V lost 3 bases, and 19 bases had no gene match. The CDR3 protein is CSASYSAGGGLRNEQYF. CDR3 coding DNA: TGCAGTGCTAGCTACTCAGCTGGGGGAGGGCTGAGGAACGAGCAGTACTTC.

This clonotype showed up many times. CDR3 coding DNA: TGTGCCAGCAGTGGAGGTGGCGAGGATGAGCAGTACTTC. It is translated as CASSGGGEDEQYF. This chain links TRBV6-1 with TRBJ2-7; D is undetermined. Trimming removed 4 bases at V and 7 bases at J, with 14 bases between. Germline V gives CDR1 MNHNS, CDR2 SASEGT. CDR3 size: 13 residues.

This chain uses TRBV5-1 with TRBJ2-2; 8 bases fit TRBD1. The V and J ends lost 1 base and 6 bases, in that order; junction bases with no gene match: 11. CDR3 size: 17 residues. Germline V lookup: CDR1 SGHRS, CDR2 YFSETQ. CDR3 coding DNA: TGCGCCAGCAGCTTGAACCCCGGGACAGGAGTAGCCGGGGAGCTGTTTTTT. Its translation is CASSLNPGTGVAGELFF.

This clonotype was observed at least ten times. The V gene is TRBV29-1, the J gene TRBJ1-1, with D unresolved. The CDR3 consists of 11 residues. V lost 4 bases and J 1 base, leaving 4 bases between the germline ends. The germline CDR1 and CDR2 sequences are SQVTM and ANQGSEA. As DNA, the CDR3 is TGCAGCGTTGTAGAGAACACTGAAGCTTTCTTT. Amino acid sequence: CSVVENTEAFF.

This clonotype is judged medium-sized. The chain carries TRBV20-1 and TRBJ2-1, with 8 bases that match TRBD2. The CDR3 extends over 16 amino acids. Per the germline V gene, CDR1 is DFQATT and CDR2 is SNEGSKA (reference sequence). J was trimmed by 10 bases and V by 4 bases; bases with no gene match: 18. The CDR3 reads CSATPLTSDPRGEQFF. The CDR3 nucleotides read TGCAGTGCTACCCCACTGACTAGCGATCCACGAGGCGAGCAGTTCTTC.

This clonotype came up many times. V usage is TRBV6-1 and J usage is TRBJ1-4; D not resolved. Germline V CDR1 and CDR2: MNHNS, SASEGT. The V gene lost 5 bases and the J gene lost 5 bases, with 15 bases spanning the gap. The CDR3 contains 15 residues. CDR3 sequence: CASSRHGRLNEKLFF. The CDR3 DNA reads as TGTGCCAGCAGTCGCCATGGGCGGCTGAATGAAAAACTGTTTTTT.

For this clonotype: A far more abundant clone sits one base away, making this likely a read error. J is TRBJ1-1 and V is TRBV6-4, with 7 bases lining up with TRBD1. The germline CDR1 and CDR2 sequences are MRHNA and SNTAGT. The CDR3 has 14 amino acids. The CDR3 coding sequence is TGTGCCAGCAGTTACCGACAGGGATTCTCTGAATCTTTCTTT. Protein sequence: CASSYRQGFSESFF.

The sample holds many counts of this clonotype. The chain uses TRBV7-8 and TRBJ2-3; TRBD2 aligns across 10 bases. The CDR3 spans 16 residues. CDR1 is SGHVS and CDR2 is FQNEAQ in the germline V gene. V was pared by 5 bases and J by 2 bases, with 7 bases of the junction left unmatched. DNA of the CDR3: TGTGCCAGCAGCCCCTCCCTAGCGGGAGACACAGATACGCAGTATTTT. Translated, it gives CASSPSLAGDTDTQYF. The full variable domain, rest sourced from reference TRBV7-8 and TRBJ2-3, is GAGVSQSPRYKVAKRGQDVALRCDPISGHVSLFWYQQALGQGPEFLTYFQNEAQLDKSGLPSDRFFAERPEGSVSTLKIQRTQQEDSAVYLCASSPSLAGDTDTQYFGPGTRLTVL.

This clonotype is classed as medium-sized. This chain uses TRBV6-2 or TRBV6-3 with TRBJ2-7, with 8 bases identical to TRBD2. This CDR3 is 12 amino acids long. J was trimmed by 7 bases and V by 8 bases; bases with no gene match: 7. Germline assignment: CDR1 MNHEY and CDR2 SVGEGT. The CDR3 sequence: CASCQREREQYF. CDR3 DNA sequence: TGTGCCAGCTGTCAGCGGGAGAGGGAGCAGTACTTC.

This clonotype was recorded at least ten times. This chain links TRBV12-3 or TRBV12-4 with TRBJ1-1, with unresolved D. The CDR3 totals 15 residues. The V and J ends lost 2 bases and 1 base respectively, with 11 bases between them. CDR3 loop: CASSLLAGRNTEAFF. Here the CDR3 DNA reads TGTGCCAGCAGTTTATTAGCGGGGAGGAACACTGAAGCTTTCTTT.

This clonotype came up many times. The chain employs TRBV28 and TRBJ2-3, with D possibly TRBD1 on 6 matching bases. Trimming took off 2 bases at V and 4 bases at J, with 10 bases between the two ends. This CDR3 is built from 14 residues. Germline CDR1 and CDR2: MDHEN and SYDVKM. CDR3 coding DNA: TGTGCCAGCAGTTTACGACAGGCAGCAGATACGCAGTATTTT. Translated: CASSLRQAADTQYF. Full variable domain (remainder filled in from reference TRBV28 and TRBJ2-3): DVKVTQSSRYLVKRTGEKVFLECVQDMDHENMFWYRQDPGLGLRLIYFSYDVKMKEKGDIPEGYSVSREKKERFSLILESASTNQTSMYLCASSLRQAADTQYFGPGTRLTVL.

This clonotype was seen at least ten times. The chain couples TRBV11-2 to TRBJ2-3; weak D call: TRBD2 (6 bases). The length of the CDR3 is 14 residues. The V gene's germline CDR1 is SGHAT and CDR2 FQNNGV. V was clipped by 4 bases and J by 4 bases, with 12 bases between them. CDR3 DNA sequence: TGTGCCAGCAGCTCCCCGGACTATGCAGATACGCAGTATTTT. This gives the protein CASSSPDYADTQYF.

Many counts were recorded for this clonotype. The V and J genes are TRBV19 and TRBJ2-3; a possible D gene is TRBD2 (6 bases). The CDR3 covers 18 residues. In germline, CDR1 is LNHDA, CDR2 SQIVND (reference sequence). Trimming pared 10 bases from V and 0 bases from J, leaving 26 bases between. The CDR3 region has the DNA TGTGCCAATACAACCGACCGTTCGATAGCGGCTAGCACAGATACGCAGTATTTT. This gives the protein CANTTDRSIAASTDTQYF.

This clonotype was detected many times. This sequence joins TRBV5-1 and TRBJ1-5; no definite D call. This CDR3 contains 13 residues. V dropped 1 base and J dropped 4 bases, with 6 bases sitting between them. Germline CDR1 SGHRS, CDR2 YFSETQ. The CDR3 DNA reads as TGCGCCAGCAGCTTGTCGGGGAATCAGCCCCAGCATTTT. It yields the protein CASSLSGNQPQHF.